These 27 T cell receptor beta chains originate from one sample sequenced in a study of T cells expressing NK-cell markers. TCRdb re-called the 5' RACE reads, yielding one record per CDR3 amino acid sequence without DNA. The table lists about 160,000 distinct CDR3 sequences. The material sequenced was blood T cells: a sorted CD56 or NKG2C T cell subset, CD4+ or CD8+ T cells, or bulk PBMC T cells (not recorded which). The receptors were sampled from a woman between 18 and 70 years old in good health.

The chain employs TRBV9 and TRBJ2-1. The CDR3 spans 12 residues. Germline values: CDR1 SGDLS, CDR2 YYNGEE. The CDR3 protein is CASSVRSDEQFF.

Here the CDR3 reads CASSPPGGRAEAFF. This chain connects TRBV18 to TRBJ1-1. Per germline, CDR1 KGHSH and CDR2 LQKENI. This CDR3 has 14 residues.

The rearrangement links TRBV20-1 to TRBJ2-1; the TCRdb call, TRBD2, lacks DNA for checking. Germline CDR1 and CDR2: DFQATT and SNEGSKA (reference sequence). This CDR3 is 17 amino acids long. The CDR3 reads CSAMARGGPRREGEQFF.

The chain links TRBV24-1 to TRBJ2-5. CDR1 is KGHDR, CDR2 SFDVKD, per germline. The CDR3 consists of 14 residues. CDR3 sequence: CATSDFAGIETQYF.

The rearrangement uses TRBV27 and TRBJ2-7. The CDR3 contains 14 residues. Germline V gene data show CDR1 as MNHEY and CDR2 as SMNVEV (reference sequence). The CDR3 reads CASSLSEHEYEQYF.

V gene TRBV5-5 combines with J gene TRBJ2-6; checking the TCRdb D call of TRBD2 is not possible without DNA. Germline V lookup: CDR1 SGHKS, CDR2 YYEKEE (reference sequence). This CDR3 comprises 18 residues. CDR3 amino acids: CASSLGGGPRSGANVLTF.

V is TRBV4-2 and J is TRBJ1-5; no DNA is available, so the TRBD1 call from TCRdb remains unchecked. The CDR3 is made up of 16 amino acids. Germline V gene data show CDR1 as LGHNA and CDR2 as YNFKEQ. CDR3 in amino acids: CASSQEAGQGYQPQHF.

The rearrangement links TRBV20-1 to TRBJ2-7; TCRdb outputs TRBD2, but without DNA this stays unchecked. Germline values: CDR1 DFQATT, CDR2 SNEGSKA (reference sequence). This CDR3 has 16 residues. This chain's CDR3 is CSAREASGRAVYEQYF.

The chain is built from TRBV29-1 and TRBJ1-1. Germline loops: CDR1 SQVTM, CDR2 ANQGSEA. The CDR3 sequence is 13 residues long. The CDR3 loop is CSVQMGQNTEAFF.

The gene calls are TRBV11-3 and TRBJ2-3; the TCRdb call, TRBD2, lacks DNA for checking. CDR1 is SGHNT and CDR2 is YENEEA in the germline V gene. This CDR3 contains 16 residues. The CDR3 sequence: CASSRGTSGITDTQYF.

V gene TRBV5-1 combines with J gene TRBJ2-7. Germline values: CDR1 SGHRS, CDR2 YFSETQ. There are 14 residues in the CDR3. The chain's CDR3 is CASSSTGRRYEQYF.

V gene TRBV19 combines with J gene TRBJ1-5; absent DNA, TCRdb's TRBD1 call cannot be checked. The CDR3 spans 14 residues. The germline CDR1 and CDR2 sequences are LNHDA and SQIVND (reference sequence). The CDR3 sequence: CASSGGHSNQPQHF.

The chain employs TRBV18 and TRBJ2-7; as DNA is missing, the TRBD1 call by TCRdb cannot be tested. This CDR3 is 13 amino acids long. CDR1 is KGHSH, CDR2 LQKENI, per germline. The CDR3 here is CASSRDSFYEQYF.

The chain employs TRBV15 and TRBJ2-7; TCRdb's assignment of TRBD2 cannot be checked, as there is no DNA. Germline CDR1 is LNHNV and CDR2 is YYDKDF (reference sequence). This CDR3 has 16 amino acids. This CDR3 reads CATSRDPSGTGNEQYF.

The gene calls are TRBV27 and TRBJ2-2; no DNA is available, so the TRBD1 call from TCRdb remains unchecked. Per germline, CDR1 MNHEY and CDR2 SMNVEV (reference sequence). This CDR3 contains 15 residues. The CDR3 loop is CASRRTATNTGELFF.

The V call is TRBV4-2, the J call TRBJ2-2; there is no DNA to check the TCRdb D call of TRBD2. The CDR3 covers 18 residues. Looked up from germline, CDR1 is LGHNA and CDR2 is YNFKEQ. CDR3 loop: CASSREPTSGYNTGELFF.

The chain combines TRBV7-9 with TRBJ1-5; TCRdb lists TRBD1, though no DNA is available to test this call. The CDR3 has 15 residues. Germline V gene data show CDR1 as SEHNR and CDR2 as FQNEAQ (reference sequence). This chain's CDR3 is CASSTSGTGEQPQHF.

The CDR3 loop reads CASSQYRRDGYTF. The rearrangement links TRBV14 to TRBJ1-2. Looked up from germline, CDR1 is SGHDN and CDR2 is FVKESK. CDR3 length equals 13 residues.

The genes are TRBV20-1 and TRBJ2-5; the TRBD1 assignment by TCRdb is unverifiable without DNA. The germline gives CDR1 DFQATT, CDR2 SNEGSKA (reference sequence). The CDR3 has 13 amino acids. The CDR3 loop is CSARPTGVETQYF.

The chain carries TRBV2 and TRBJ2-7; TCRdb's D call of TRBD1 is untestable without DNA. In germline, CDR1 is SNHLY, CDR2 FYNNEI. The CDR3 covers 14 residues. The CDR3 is CASSGLLGVYEQYF. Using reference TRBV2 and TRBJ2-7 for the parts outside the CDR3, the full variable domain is EPEVTQTPSHQVTQMGQEVILRCVPISNHLYFYWYRQILGQKVEFLVSFYNNEISEKSEIFDDQFSVERPDGSNFTLKIRSTKLEDSAMYFCASSGLLGVYEQYFGPGTRLTVT.

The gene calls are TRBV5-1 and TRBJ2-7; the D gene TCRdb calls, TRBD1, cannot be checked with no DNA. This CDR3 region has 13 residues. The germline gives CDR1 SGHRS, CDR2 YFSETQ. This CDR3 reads CASSRQGRHEQYF.

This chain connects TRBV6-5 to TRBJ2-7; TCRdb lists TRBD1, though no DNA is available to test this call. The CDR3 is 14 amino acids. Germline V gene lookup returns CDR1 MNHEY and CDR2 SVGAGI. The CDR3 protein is CASSYGTHSYEQYF.

The CDR3 reads CASRPGLAGVYEQFF. The genes are TRBV2 and TRBJ2-1; the D gene TCRdb calls, TRBD2, cannot be checked with no DNA. The CDR3 runs to 15 residues. Per germline, CDR1 SNHLY and CDR2 FYNNEI.

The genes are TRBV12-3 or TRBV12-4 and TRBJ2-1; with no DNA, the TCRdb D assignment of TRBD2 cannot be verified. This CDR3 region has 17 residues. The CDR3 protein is CASSVQLAGGSHNEQFF.

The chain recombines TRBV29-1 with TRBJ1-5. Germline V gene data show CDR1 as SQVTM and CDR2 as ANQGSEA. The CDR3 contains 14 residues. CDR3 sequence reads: CSVLVESGSQPQHF.

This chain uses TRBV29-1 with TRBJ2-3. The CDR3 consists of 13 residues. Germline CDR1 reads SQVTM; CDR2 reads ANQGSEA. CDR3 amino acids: CSVESRRTDTQYF.

CDR3 region: CATSMGQAEKLFF. This rearrangement joins TRBV15 to TRBJ1-4; absent DNA, TCRdb's TRBD1 call cannot be checked. This CDR3 has 13 residues. Germline values: CDR1 LNHNV, CDR2 YYDKDF (reference sequence).